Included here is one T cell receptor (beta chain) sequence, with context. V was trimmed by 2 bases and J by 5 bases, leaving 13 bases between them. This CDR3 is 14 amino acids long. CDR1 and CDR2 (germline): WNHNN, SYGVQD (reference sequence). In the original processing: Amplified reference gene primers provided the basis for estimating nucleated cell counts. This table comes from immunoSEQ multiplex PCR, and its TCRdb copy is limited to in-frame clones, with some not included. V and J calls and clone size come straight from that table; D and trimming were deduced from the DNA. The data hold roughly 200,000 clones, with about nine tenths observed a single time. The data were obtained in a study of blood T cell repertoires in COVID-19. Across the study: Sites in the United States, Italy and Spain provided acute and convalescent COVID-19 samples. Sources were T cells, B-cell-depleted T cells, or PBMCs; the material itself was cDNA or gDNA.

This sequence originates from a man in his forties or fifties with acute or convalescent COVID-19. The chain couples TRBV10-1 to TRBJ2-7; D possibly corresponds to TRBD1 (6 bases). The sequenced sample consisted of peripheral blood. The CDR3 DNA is TGCGCCAGCAGTGAGGCCAGGGGCGGCGACGAGCAGTACTTC. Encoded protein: CASSEARGGDEQYF.